The sequence of this T cell receptor (beta chain) was determined in a study of shared clonotypes between healthy human individuals. The V end lost 0 bases, the J end lost 2 bases, and 13 bases lay between the germline ends. Germline V gives CDR1 SNHLY, CDR2 FYNNEI. The CDR3 covers 16 residues. Clones were read by immunoSEQ multiplex PCR, and TCRdb kept only the in-frame ones, dropping some. The repertoire holds roughly 1,800,000 clones, with approximately 95% as singletons. Terminally differentiated effector memory CD45RA+ cells were excluded by CCR7 positive selection of CD45RO-negative cells. The source is a man younger than 35 in good health. Specimen: naive CD8+ T cells sorted from blood. The chain has TRBV2 and TRBJ2-5; D remains unclear. DNA of the CDR3: TGTGCCAGCAGTGAAGCGCTCCTAGGAGAGCAAGAGACCCAGTACTTC. Translation gives CASSEALLGEQETQYF.